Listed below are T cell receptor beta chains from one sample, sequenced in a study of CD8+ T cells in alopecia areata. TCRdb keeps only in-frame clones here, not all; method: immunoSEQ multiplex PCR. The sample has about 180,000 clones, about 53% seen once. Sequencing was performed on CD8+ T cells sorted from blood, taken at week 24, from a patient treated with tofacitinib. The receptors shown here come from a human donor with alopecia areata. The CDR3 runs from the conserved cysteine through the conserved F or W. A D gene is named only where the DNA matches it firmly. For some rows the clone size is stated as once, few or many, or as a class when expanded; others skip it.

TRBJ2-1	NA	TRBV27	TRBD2	CASSPAAGERHNEQFF	TGTGCCAGCAGTCCCGCAGCGGGGGAGCGCCACAATGAGCAGTTCTTC
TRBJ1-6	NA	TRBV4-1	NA	CASSQVDSHNSPLHF	TGCGCCAGCAGCCAAGTAGACAGTCATAATTCACCCCTCCACTTT
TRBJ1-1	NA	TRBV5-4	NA	CASSLKGSTEAFF	TGTGCCAGCAGCTTAAAAGGCTCAACTGAAGCTTTCTTT
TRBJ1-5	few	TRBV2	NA	CASSEEPGGTQPQHF	TGTGCCAGCAGTGAAGAACCCGGGGGTACTCAGCCCCAGCATTTT
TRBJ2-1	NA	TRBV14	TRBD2	CASSHWSGGRYNEQFF	TGTGCCAGCAGCCATTGGAGCGGGGGGAGATACAATGAGCAGTTCTTC
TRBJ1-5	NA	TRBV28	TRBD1	CASSALVTGDQPQHF	TGTGCCAGCAGCGCACTGGTGACAGGGGATCAGCCCCAGCATTTT
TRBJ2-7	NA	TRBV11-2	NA	CASSPSGAYEQYF	TGTGCCAGCAGCCCATCCGGGGCCTACGAGCAGTACTTC
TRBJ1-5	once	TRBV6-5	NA	CASSYTGAGQPQHF	TGTGCCAGCAGTTACACGGGGGCAGGTCAGCCCCAGCATTTT
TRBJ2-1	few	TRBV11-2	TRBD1	CASSFGTGGMNEQFF	TGTGCCAGCAGCTTCGGGACAGGGGGAATGAATGAGCAGTTCTTC
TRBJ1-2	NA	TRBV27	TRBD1	CASSTQGAPGYGYTF	TGTGCCAGCAGCACACAGGGGGCTCCCGGCTATGGCTACACCTTC
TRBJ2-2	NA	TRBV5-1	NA	CASSPILGELFF	TGCGCCAGCAGCCCCATCCTCGGGGAGCTGTTTTTT
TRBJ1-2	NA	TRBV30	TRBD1	CAWSGGQGANYGYTF	TGTGCCTGGAGTGGAGGGCAGGGGGCAAACTATGGCTACACCTTC
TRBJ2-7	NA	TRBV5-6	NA	CASSLSGAREQYF	TGTGCCAGCAGCTTGTCAGGGGCCCGCGAGCAGTACTTC
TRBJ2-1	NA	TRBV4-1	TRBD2	CASSQEGTRPNEQFF	TGCGCCAGCAGCCAAGAAGGGACTAGGCCCAATGAGCAGTTCTTC
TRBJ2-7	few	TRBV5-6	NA	CASSLDVGEQYF	TGTGCCAGCAGCTTGGATGTGGGCGAGCAGTACTTC
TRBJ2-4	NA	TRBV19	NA	CASSIDGEGDRNIQYF	TGTGCCAGTAGTATAGACGGGGAGGGGGATAGAAACATTCAGTACTTC
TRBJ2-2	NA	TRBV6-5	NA	CASRAGSNTGELFF	TGTGCCAGCAGGGCAGGATCGAACACCGGGGAGCTGTTTTTT
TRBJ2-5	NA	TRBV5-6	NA	CASSLYQETQYF	TGTGCCAGCAGCTTATACCAAGAGACCCAGTACTTC
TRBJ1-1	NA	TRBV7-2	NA	CASSPRTPYTEAFF	TGTGCCAGCAGCCCTAGGACACCATACACTGAAGCTTTCTTT
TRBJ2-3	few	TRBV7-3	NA	CASSQDSLRGTDTQYF	TGTGCCAGCAGCCAGGACAGTCTCCGGGGCACAGATACGCAGTATTTT
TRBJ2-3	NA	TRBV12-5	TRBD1	CASGIQGFTDTQYF	TGTGCTAGTGGAATACAGGGGTTCACAGATACGCAGTATTTT
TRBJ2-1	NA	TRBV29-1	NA	CSVDPNLGGAYNEQFF	TGCAGCGTTGACCCCAACTTGGGGGGCGCCTACAATGAGCAGTTCTTC
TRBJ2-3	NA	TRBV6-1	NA	CASSANQGKPLRDTQYF	TGTGCCAGCAGTGCAAACCAGGGGAAGCCCTTGAGAGATACGCAGTATTTT
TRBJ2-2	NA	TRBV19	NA	CASSISGAGELFF	TGTGCCAGTAGTATATCAGGGGCCGGGGAGCTGTTTTTT
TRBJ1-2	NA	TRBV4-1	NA	CASSPLRDIHGYTF	TGCGCCAGCAGCCCTCTCCGGGACATTCATGGCTACACCTTC
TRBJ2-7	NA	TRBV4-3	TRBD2	CASSQDAGGSYEQYF	TGCGCCAGCAGCCAAGACGCGGGGGGCTCCTACGAGCAGTACTTC
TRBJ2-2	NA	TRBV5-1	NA	CASSPGTHGTGELFF	TGCGCCAGCAGCCCGGGGACCCACGGCACCGGGGAGCTGTTTTTT
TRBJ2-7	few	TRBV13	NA	CASSSGSTDEQYF	TGTGCCAGCAGCTCGGGGTCCACGGACGAGCAGTACTTC
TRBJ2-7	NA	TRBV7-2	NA	CASSSSSSYEQYF	TGTGCCAGCAGCTCCTCAAGCTCCTACGAGCAGTACTTC
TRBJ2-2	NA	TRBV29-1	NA	CSVLGTGELFF	TGCAGCGTTTTGGGGACCGGGGAGCTGTTTTTT
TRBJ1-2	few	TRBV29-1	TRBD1	CSVEDPDRGYGYTF	TGCAGCGTTGAAGATCCCGACAGGGGGTATGGCTACACCTTC